This T cell receptor beta chain derives from a study of blood T cell repertoires in COVID-19. Study-wide context: Donors in the United States, Italy and Spain gave samples during acute or convalescent COVID-19. PBMCs, B-cell-depleted T cells, or T cells were the source of the cDNA or gDNA that made up the material.

How the authors handled the data: Amplification from reference gene primers served as the basis for estimated nucleated cell counts. Assay: immunoSEQ multiplex PCR; the TCRdb copy retains only in-frame clones and omits some. V and J calls and clone size follow that table, whereas D and trimming were derived from the DNA. The table lists roughly 190,000 clones, around four fifths of them singletons. CDR1 is SGHNT and CDR2 is YENEEA in the germline V gene. This CDR3 spans 15 amino acids. The V end was cut by 5 bases, the J end by 7 bases, with 18 bases between. The source material was peripheral blood. V is TRBV11-3 and J is TRBJ2-1; TRBD2 is a possible D gene (5 bases). The TCR comes from a man between 50 and 59 years old with active or convalescent COVID-19. The CDR3 DNA reads as TGTGCCAGCAGCGCTCAGAACGGGGTCAGGAATGAGCAGTTCTTC. Encoded protein: CASSAQNGVRNEQFF.